This T cell receptor (beta chain) originates from a study of CD8 T cells in Susac syndrome. This CDR3 comprises 14 residues. Germline V lookup: CDR1 SEHNR, CDR2 FQNEAQ (reference sequence). The V end was cut by 4 bases, the J end by 4 bases, with 12 bases between. Random-hexamer reverse transcription was applied to roughly 0.5 to 1 ug RNA. In TCRdb, the immunoSEQ multiplex PCR reads were re-called with MiXCR into one record per CDR3 protein. The sample shows around 170,000 distinct CDR3 sequences, 92% of them seen only once. Input material: CD4+ T cells from PBMCs. The rearrangement links TRBV7-9 to TRBJ2-3, with a tentative D call TRBD1 (6 bases). The origin of this receptor is a human donor in good health. CDR3 loop: CASSSGVNADTQYF. In nucleotides, the CDR3 is TGTGCCAGCAGCTCAGGGGTAAACGCAGATACGCAGTATTTT.